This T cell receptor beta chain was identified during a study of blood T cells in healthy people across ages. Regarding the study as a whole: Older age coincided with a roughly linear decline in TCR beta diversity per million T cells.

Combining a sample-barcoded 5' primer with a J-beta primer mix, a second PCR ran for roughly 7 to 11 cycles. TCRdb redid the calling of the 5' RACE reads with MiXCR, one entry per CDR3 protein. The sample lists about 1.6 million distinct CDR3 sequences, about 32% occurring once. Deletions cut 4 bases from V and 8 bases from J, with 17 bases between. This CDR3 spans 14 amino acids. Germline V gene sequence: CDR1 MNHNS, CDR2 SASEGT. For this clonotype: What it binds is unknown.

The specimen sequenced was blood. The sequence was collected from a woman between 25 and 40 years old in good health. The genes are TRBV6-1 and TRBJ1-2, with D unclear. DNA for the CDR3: TGTGCCAGCAGTGCTGGCAGACCTCTAATGGGCTACACCTTC. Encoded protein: CASSAGRPLMGYTF.